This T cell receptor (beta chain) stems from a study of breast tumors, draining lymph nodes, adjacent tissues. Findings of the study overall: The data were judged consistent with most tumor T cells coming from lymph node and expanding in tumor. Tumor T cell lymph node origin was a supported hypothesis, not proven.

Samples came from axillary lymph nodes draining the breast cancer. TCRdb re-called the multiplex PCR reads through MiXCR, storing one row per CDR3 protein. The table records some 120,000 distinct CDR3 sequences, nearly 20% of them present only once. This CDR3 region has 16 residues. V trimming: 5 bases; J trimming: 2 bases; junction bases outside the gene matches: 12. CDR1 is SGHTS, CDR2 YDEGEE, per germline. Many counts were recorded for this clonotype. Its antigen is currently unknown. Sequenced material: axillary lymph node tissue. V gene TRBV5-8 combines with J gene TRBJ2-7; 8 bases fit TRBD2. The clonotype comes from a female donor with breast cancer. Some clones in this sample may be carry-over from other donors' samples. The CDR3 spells CASRLRPTSGPYEQYF. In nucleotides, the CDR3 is TGTGCCAGCAGACTCCGCCCTACTAGCGGCCCCTACGAGCAGTACTTC.